Below, one T cell receptor beta chain is given with its context. This sample is part of a study of blood T cell repertoires in COVID-19. Looking at the study overall: Researchers got acute and convalescent COVID-19 samples from the United States, Italy and Spain.

How the authors handled the data: It was from reference gene primer amplification that nucleated cell counts were estimated. Measured with immunoSEQ multiplex PCR; TCRdb has only the in-frame clones, and not every one. For V, J and clone size, that table is used; D and trimming come from the DNA. The sample holds about 180,000 clones, 80% to 90% seen once. The CDR3 has 15 residues. With 3 bases removed from V and 5 bases from J, the gap between germline ends came to 13 bases. CDR1 is KGHDR, CDR2 SFDVKD, per germline. The receptor's source is a man aged 45-65 years with active or convalescent COVID-19. The gene calls are TRBV24-1 and TRBJ2-1, with D possibly TRBD2 on 6 matching bases. The sample consisted of peripheral blood. CDR3 residues: CATSDGGRSHNEQFF. CDR3 nucleotide sequence: TGTGCCACCAGTGATGGTGGGAGGTCCCACAATGAGCAGTTCTTC.